The following is a TCR beta chain sequence with its context. In the multiple sclerosis control group, patients were treatment-naive and had stable or active relapsing-remitting disease. The data were obtained in a study of CD8 T cells in Susac syndrome. V lost 6 bases, J lost 1 base, and 7 bases stayed unmatched. The CDR3 runs 14 residues. Germline V lookup: CDR1 DFQATT, CDR2 SNEGSKA (reference sequence). RNA was extracted with the RNeasy kit, and a quantity of roughly 0.5 to 1 ug was reverse transcribed using random hexamers. One entry per CDR3 protein results from TCRdb running MiXCR on the immunoSEQ multiplex PCR reads. This table has about 250,000 distinct CDR3 sequences, just under 95% appearing once.

Sequenced input: CD4+ T cells from PBMCs. V and J are TRBV20-1 and TRBJ2-5; 8 nucleotides agree with TRBD2. The sequence was collected from a human donor with multiple sclerosis. The CDR3 reads CSALPGGVQETQYF. As DNA, the CDR3 is TGCAGTGCATTACCCGGGGGGGTCCAAGAGACCCAGTACTTC.